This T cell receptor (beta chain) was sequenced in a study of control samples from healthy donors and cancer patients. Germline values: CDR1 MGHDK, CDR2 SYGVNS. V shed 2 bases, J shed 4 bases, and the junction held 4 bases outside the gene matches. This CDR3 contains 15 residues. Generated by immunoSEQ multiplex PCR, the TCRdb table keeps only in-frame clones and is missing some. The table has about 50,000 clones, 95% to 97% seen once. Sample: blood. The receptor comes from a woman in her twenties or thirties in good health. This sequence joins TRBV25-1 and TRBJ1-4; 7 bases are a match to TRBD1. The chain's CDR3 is CASSEVGTVNEKLFF. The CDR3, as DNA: TGTGCCAGCAGTGAAGTTGGGACAGTTAATGAAAAACTGTTTTTT.